By its share, the clone carrying this TCR beta chain is medium-sized. Its antigen remains unknown. This sample is part of a study of CD8+ T cells in alopecia areata. The length of the CDR3 is 13 residues. Trimming shortened V by 7 bases and J by 1 base, and 8 bases separated the two germline ends. The germline CDR1 and CDR2 sequences are WSHSY and SAAADI. Separation by sorting yielded CD4+ and CD8+ T cells from PBMCs. Extraction of RNA preceded its reverse transcription into cDNA, which served as the sequencing template. Clones were read by immunoSEQ multiplex PCR, and TCRdb kept only the in-frame ones, dropping some. The sample holds 140,000 or so clones, approximately 60% seen once. Study results and caveats: Although TCR sharing was seen in mice, sharing across patients was less clear, possibly for HLA-related reasons. Across lesional scalp, and particularly alopecia totalis/universalis, clonality surpassed that of normal scalp.

The TCR originated in a human donor in good health. The specimen sequenced was CD8+ T cells sorted from blood. This chain uses TRBV10-2 with TRBJ1-5; weak D call: TRBD1 (5 bases). The chain's CDR3 is CASTRGSNQPQHF. As DNA, the CDR3 is TGCGCCAGCACCCGGGGGAGCAATCAGCCCCAGCATTTT.